Sequencing of this T cell receptor beta chain was carried out in a study of control samples from healthy donors and cancer patients. The CDR3 length is 13 residues. The germline CDR1 and CDR2 sequences are KGHDR and SFDVKD. V gave up 6 bases and J gave up 5 bases, with 10 bases separating them. Profiling relied on immunoSEQ multiplex PCR, and the TCRdb table lists in-frame clones only, not all of them. This table has over 50,000 clones, 88% appearing once. This receptor was identified in a man aged 50 to 59 in good health. V gene TRBV24-1 combines with J gene TRBJ2-1, with a tentative D call TRBD1 (5 bases). Sequencing was performed on blood. The CDR3 reads CATSRDSNNEQFF. The CDR3 DNA reads TGTGCCACCAGTAGAGACAGCAACAATGAGCAGTTCTTC.